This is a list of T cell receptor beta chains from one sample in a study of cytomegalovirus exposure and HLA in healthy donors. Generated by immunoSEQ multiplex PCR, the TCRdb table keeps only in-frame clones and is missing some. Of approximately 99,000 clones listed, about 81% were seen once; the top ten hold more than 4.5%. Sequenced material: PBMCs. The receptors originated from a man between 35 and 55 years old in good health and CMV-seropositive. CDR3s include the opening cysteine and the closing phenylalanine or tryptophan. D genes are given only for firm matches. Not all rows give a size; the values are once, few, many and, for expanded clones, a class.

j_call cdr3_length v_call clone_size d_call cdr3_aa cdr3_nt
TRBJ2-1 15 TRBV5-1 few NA CASSAGAGYYNEQFF TGCGCCAGCAGCGCGGGTGCGGGATATTACAATGAGCAGTTCTTC
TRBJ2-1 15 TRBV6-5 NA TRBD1 CASSYSGTGNNEQFF TGTGCCAGCAGTTACTCTGGGACAGGGAATAATGAGCAGTTCTTC
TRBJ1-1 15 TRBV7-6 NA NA CASSFPSDGSTEAFF TGTGCCAGCAGCTTTCCCTCGGACGGGAGCACTGAAGCTTTCTTT
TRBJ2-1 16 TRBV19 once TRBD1 CASSIRTGTGGNEQFF TGTGCCAGTAGTATAAGAACCGGGACAGGGGGTAATGAGCAGTTCTTC
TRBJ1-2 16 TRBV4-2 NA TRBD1 CASSPRGAGGDYGYTF TGTGCCAGCAGCCCCAGAGGGGCAGGGGGCGACTATGGCTACACCTTC
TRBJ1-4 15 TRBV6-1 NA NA CASSLKGGEYEKLFF TGTGCCAGCAGCCTGAAAGGGGGGGAATATGAAAAACTGTTTTTT
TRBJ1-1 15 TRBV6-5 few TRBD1 CASSTTGIINTEAFF TGTGCCAGCAGTACGACAGGGATCATTAACACTGAAGCTTTCTTT
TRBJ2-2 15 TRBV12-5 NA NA CASGTSRVVTGELFF TGTGCTAGTGGTACAAGCAGGGTGGTGACCGGGGAGCTGTTTTTT
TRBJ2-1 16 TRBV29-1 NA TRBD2 CSVEDPLAGIYNEQFF TGCAGCGTTGAAGACCCCTTAGCGGGGATATACAATGAGCAGTTCTTC
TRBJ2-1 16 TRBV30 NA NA CAWSAARRDWYNEQFF TGTGCCTGGAGTGCCGCCCGGCGGGATTGGTACAATGAGCAGTTCTTC
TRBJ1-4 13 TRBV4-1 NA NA CASSQVVREKLFF TGCGCCAGCAGCCAAGTCGTCCGGGAAAAACTGTTTTTT
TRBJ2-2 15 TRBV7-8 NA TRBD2 CASSSGLAGIGELFF TGTGCCAGCAGCTCGGGACTAGCGGGAATCGGGGAGCTGTTTTTT
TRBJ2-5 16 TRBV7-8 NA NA CASSFISSRDLQEQYF TGTGCCAGCAGCTTTATATCTTCCAGGGATTTACAAGAGCAGTACTTC
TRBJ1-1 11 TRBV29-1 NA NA CSVVGQRKAFF TGCAGCGTGGTGGGTCAGAGGAAAGCTTTCTTT
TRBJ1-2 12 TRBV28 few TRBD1 CASLGQAYGYTF TGTGCCAGCCTCGGACAGGCCTATGGCTACACCTTC
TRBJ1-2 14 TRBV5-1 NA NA CASSLAREDYGYTF TGCGCCAGCAGCTTGGCCAGGGAGGACTATGGCTACACCTTC
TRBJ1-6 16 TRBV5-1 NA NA CASSAGLRGHNSPLHF TGCGCCAGCAGCGCGGGTCTCAGAGGGCATAATTCACCCCTCCACTTT
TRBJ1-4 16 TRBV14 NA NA CASSLSSTRGNEKLFF TGTGCCAGCAGCCTTAGCTCTACAAGGGGGAATGAAAAACTGTTTTTT
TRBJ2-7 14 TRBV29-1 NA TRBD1 CSVVPGTGPPEQYF TGCAGCGTGGTCCCCGGGACAGGGCCCCCCGAGCAGTACTTC
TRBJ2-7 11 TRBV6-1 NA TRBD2 CATELAGVWYF TGTGCCACCGAGCTAGCGGGAGTTTGGTACTTC
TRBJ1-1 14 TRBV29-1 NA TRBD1 CSVLGTGKNTEAFF TGCAGCGTTTTAGGGACAGGGAAGAACACTGAAGCTTTCTTT
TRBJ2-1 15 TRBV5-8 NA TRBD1 CASSFSDRADNEQFF TGTGCCAGCAGCTTTTCGGACAGGGCGGACAATGAGCAGTTCTTC
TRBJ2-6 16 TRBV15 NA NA CATSRVQGQGANVLTF TGTGCCACCAGCAGAGTACAGGGCCAGGGGGCCAACGTCCTGACTTTC
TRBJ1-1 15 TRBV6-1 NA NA CASSAATALNTEAFF TGTGCCAGCAGTGCTGCGACAGCACTGAACACTGAAGCTTTCTTT
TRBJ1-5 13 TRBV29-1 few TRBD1 CSVGQGANQPQHF TGCAGCGTAGGACAGGGGGCAAATCAGCCCCAGCATTTT
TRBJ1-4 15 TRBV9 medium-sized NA CASSDRRQGGEKLFF TGTGCCAGCAGCGACCGCCGGCAGGGAGGGGAAAAACTGTTTTTT
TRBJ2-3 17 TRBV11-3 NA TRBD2 CASSFSGTSGTGDTQYF TGTGCCAGCAGCTTCTCAGGCACTAGCGGGACGGGAGATACGCAGTATTTT
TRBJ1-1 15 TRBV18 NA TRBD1 CASSPPTGVRTEAFF TGTGCCAGCTCACCACCGACAGGGGTGAGAACTGAAGCTTTCTTT
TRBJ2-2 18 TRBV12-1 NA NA CASSVRPWIAGNTGELFF TGTGCCAGCAGCGTCCGCCCCTGGATAGCGGGGAACACCGGGGAGCTGTTTTTT
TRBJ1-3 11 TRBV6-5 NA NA CASSSLSTIYF TGTGCCAGCAGTTCACTTAGCACCATATATTTT
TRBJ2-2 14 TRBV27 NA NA CASSSLLVSGELFF TGTGCCAGCAGTTCACTACTAGTCTCCGGGGAGCTGTTTTTT
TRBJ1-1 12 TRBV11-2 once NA CASRGRWTEAFF TGTGCCTCGAGGGGGAGATGGACTGAAGCTTTCTTT
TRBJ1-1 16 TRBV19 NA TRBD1 CASSRGDRGRGTEAFF TGTGCCAGTAGTAGGGGGGACAGGGGGCGCGGGACTGAAGCTTTCTTT
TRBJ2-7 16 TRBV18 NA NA CASSPRIASSSYEQYF TGTGCCAGCTCACCACGGATAGCGTCGAGCTCCTACGAGCAGTACTTC
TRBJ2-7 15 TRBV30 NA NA CAWRSTGSKSYEQYF TGTGCCTGGAGGAGTACAGGGAGTAAGTCCTACGAGCAGTACTTC
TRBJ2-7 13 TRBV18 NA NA CASSPPAVYEQYF TGTGCCAGCTCACCACCGGCAGTCTACGAGCAGTACTTC
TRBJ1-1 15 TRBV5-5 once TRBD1 CASSLTGGMNTEAFF TGTGCCAGCAGCTTGACAGGGGGGATGAACACTGAAGCTTTCTTT
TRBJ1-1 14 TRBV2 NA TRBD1 CASSEQGGWTEAFF TGTGCCAGCAGTGAACAGGGGGGATGGACTGAAGCTTTCTTT
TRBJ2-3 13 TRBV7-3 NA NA CASSLEVVDTQYF TGTGCCAGCAGCTTAGAGGTGGTAGATACGCAGTATTTT
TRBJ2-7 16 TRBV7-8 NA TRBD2 CASTAGRAGGPYEQYF TGTGCCAGCACCGCAGGAAGGGCGGGAGGGCCCTACGAGCAGTACTTC
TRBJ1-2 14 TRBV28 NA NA CASSLSGANYGYTF TGTGCCAGCAGTTTATCGGGGGCTAACTATGGCTACACCTTC
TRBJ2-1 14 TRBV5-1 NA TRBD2 CASTWGGSYNEQFF TGCGCCAGCACGTGGGGGGGCTCCTACAATGAGCAGTTCTTC